What follows is one T cell receptor beta chain and its context. What it binds is not known. Germline V gives CDR1 MNHNS, CDR2 SASEGT. V trimming: 2 bases; J trimming: 4 bases; junction bases outside the gene matches: 3. This CDR3 is 16 amino acids long. These data are taken from a study of shared clonotypes between healthy human individuals. Points from the study as a whole: Exclusively blood specimens were collected; tissue repertoires likely differ.

The assay was immunoSEQ multiplex PCR, and TCRdb's table has in-frame clones only and misses some. The sample has around 440,000 clones, approximately 80% seen once. Healthy HIV-negative adults without recent acute infections or vaccinations served as donors. The rearrangement uses TRBV6-1 and TRBJ2-3; 13 nucleotides line up with TRBD2. Sequences were obtained from PBMCs. The TCR was taken from a woman aged 40 to 49 in good health. Some clones in this sample may be carry-over from other donors' samples. CDR3 region: CASSESGTSGADTQYF. The CDR3 nucleotides are TGTGCCAGCAGTGAAAGCGGGACTAGCGGGGCAGATACGCAGTATTTT.